The source of this T cell receptor (beta chain) is a study of blood T cell repertoires in COVID-19. Whole-study context: The United States, Italy and Spain provided the acute and convalescent COVID-19 samples. Nucleic acid was either cDNA or gDNA, and it came from T cells, B-cell-depleted T cells, or PBMCs.

The germline CDR1 and CDR2 sequences are SEHNR and FQNEAQ (reference sequence). This CDR3 contains 14 residues. V was pared by 5 bases and J by 0 bases, with 10 bases between. In the original workflow: For nucleated cells, counts were estimated from reference gene primer amplification. The data were produced by immunoSEQ multiplex PCR, yet TCRdb's version contains in-frame clones alone and is incomplete. The V and J calls and the clone size are those of that table, but D and trimming were determined from the DNA. The repertoire holds under 150,000 clones, with 84% as singletons. This chain uses TRBV7-9 with TRBJ1-2, with D uncertain. The sample comprised peripheral blood. The receptor was isolated from a man aged 55 to 69 with acute or convalescent COVID-19. The CDR3 reads CASSPEGSNYGYTF. CDR3 coding DNA: TGTGCCAGCAGCCCCGAGGGATCTAACTATGGCTACACCTTC.